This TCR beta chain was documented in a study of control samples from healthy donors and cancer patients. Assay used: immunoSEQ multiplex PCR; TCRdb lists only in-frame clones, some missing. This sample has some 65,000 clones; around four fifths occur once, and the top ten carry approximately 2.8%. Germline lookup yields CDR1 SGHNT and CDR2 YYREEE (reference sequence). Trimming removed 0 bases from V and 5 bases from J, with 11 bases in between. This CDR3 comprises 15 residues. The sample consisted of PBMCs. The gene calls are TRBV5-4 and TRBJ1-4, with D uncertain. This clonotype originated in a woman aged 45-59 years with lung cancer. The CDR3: CASSLDGTRNEKLFF. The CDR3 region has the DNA TGTGCCAGCAGCTTGGACGGCACCAGAAATGAAAAACTGTTTTTT.